The rows below give T cell receptor beta chains drawn from one sample of a study of PD-L1 blockade in urothelial cancer. Sequencing used immunoSEQ multiplex PCR; TCRdb keeps in-frame clones, though not all of them. The sample records 80,000 to 95,000 clones, 70% to 90% being singletons. Sample: PBMCs, taken around atezolizumab (anti-PD-L1) treatment. Receptor source: a man between 65 and 85 years old with urothelial cancer. CDR3s include the opening cysteine and the closing phenylalanine or tryptophan. D genes are given only for firm matches. The listing skips clone size in some rows; elsewhere it reads once, few, many or a size class.

TRBD1	once	TRBV5-4	TRBJ1-3	TGTGCCAGCAGCCGCCGAGGACAGGGGTCGGGAAACACCATATATTTT	CASSRRGQGSGNTIYF
TRBD1	few	TRBV2	TRBJ2-7	TGTGCCAGCAGCCGGGACAGGTATTCCTACGAGCAGTACTTC	CASSRDRYSYEQYF
.	.	TRBV7-2	TRBJ2-7	TGTGCCAGCAGCTTAGTAGTCGGTACCTACGAGCAGTACTTC	CASSLVVGTYEQYF
.	once	TRBV27	TRBJ1-1	TGTGCCAGCAGTCCCGTCCGGGAGATGAACACTGAAGCTTTCTTT	CASSPVREMNTEAFF
TRBD2	.	TRBV5-1	TRBJ2-3	TGCGCCAGCAGCCCGGGAAGGACTAGCGGGGCTGATACGCAGTATTTT	CASSPGRTSGADTQYF
TRBD1	.	TRBV5-4	TRBJ1-1	TGTGCCAGCAGCCCCGGGACAGGGGCGGTGAACACTGAAGCTTTCTTT	CASSPGTGAVNTEAFF
TRBD1	.	TRBV9	TRBJ2-2	TGTGCCAGCAGCGGGGGACAGGGGACCGGGGAGCTGTTTTTT	CASSGGQGTGELFF
TRBD1	.	TRBV6-1	TRBJ2-5	TGTGCCAGCAGCTACGCTGGACAGGGGGCAGAGACCCAGTACTTC	CASSYAGQGAETQYF
.	once	TRBV6-1	TRBJ2-5	TGTGCCAGCAGTGAATACTCAAGAGGGACCCAGTACTTC	CASSEYSRGTQYF
.	.	TRBV28	TRBJ2-2	TGTGCCAGCAGACAGGTTACCGGGGAGCTGTTTTTT	CASRQVTGELFF
TRBD1	.	TRBV6-5	TRBJ1-2	TGTGCCAGCGAGGGGGCTGAAGTCTATGGCTACACCTTC	CASEGAEVYGYTF
.	few	TRBV7-2	TRBJ1-4	TGTGCCAGCAGCTCGGACCCGGCGGGGTTAAATGAAAAACTGTTTTTT	CASSSDPAGLNEKLFF
TRBD1	.	TRBV5-1	TRBJ2-5	TGCGCCAGCAGCTTGGATACAGGGGAGCAAGAGACCCAGTACTTC	CASSLDTGEQETQYF
.	.	TRBV19	TRBJ2-7	TGTGCCAGTAGTATTCGTGTCAGAGGGTCTCCCTACGAGCAGTACTTC	CASSIRVRGSPYEQYF
TRBD2	.	TRBV13	TRBJ2-2	TGTGCCAGCAGCTTAGGCCTAGCGGGCGCCACCGGGGAGCTGTTTTTT	CASSLGLAGATGELFF
.	few	TRBV13	TRBJ1-1	TGTGCCAGCAGCTTACCCCGGTCGACAGTGGGGAACACTGAAGCTTTCTTT	CASSLPRSTVGNTEAFF
.	.	TRBV2	TRBJ2-4	TGTGCCAGCAGTGAACGGGTGGCCAAAAACATTCAGTACTTC	CASSERVAKNIQYF
TRBD1	.	TRBV27	TRBJ1-1	TGTGCCAGCAGTTACAGGGGGTTAACTGAAGCTTTCTTT	CASSYRGLTEAFF
.	.	TRBV11-2	TRBJ2-1	TGTGCCAGCAGCTTAGTATTCGTCAATGAGCAGTTCTTC	CASSLVFVNEQFF
.	.	TRBV2	TRBJ1-5	TGTGCCAGCGGCAGGGGCAATCAGCCCCAGCATTTT	CASGRGNQPQHF
TRBD1	.	TRBV7-2	TRBJ1-5	TGTGCCAGCAGCTTAGGGCCGGGACAGGGGGCTTGGCAGCCCCAGCATTTT	CASSLGPGQGAWQPQHF
TRBD2	.	TRBV11-3	TRBJ2-2	TGTGCCAGCAGCTTAGGCGGGGGGAGTAACACCGGGGAGCTGTTTTTT	CASSLGGGSNTGELFF
.	.	TRBV11-2	TRBJ1-2	TGTGCCAGCAGCTTAGATAGTTCTGGCTACACCTTC	CASSLDSSGYTF
TRBD2	.	TRBV9	TRBJ2-5	TGTGCCAGCAGCGCCGGCGGGGGGGCGTCCCAAGAGACCCAGTACTTC	CASSAGGGASQETQYF
.	.	TRBV15	TRBJ1-1	TGTGCCACCAGCCAAACAGGGTTCACTGAAGCTTTCTTT	CATSQTGFTEAFF
.	.	TRBV15	TRBJ2-7	TGTGCCACCAGCAGAGACAGGTTCTACGAGCAGTACTTC	CATSRDRFYEQYF
.	.	TRBV7-2	TRBJ2-3	TGTGCCAGCAGCCGAGGAGATACGCAGTATTTT	CASSRGDTQYF
TRBD2	.	TRBV7-3	TRBJ2-1	TGTGCCAGCAGTCGGACTAGCGGGAGTTACAATGAGCAGTTCTTC	CASSRTSGSYNEQFF
TRBD2	.	TRBV6-6	TRBJ2-3	TGTGCCAGCAGTTACTCGCCCCGGGGGGGTCAAGGTACGCAGTATTTT	CASSYSPRGGQGTQYF
.	.	TRBV7-3	TRBJ2-3	TGTGCCAGCAGCCCGGACTCGACAGATACGCAGTATTTT	CASSPDSTDTQYF
TRBD2	.	TRBV4-2	TRBJ2-1	TGTGCCAGCAGCCAAGCAACTAGCGGGGGGTCATACAATGAGCAGTTCTTC	CASSQATSGGSYNEQFF
.	.	TRBV18	TRBJ2-1	TGTGCCAGCTCACCCTCTTTGGGGACACCCCACAATGAGCAGTTCTTC	CASSPSLGTPHNEQFF
.	.	TRBV19	TRBJ2-7	TGTGCCAGTAGTATTGGACAGTTCTCCTACGAGCAGTACTTC	CASSIGQFSYEQYF
TRBD2	.	TRBV27	TRBJ2-7	TGTGCCAGCAAGGCTCTAGGGACTAGCGACAGCTACGAGCAGTACTTC	CASKALGTSDSYEQYF
TRBD2	.	TRBV7-8	TRBJ2-5	TGTGCCAGCAGCTTGCAGGAGGCTAGCGGAGCATGGGAGACCCAGTACTTC	CASSLQEASGAWETQYF
.	.	TRBV14	TRBJ1-1	TGTGCCAGCAGCCTGGGAGGGAACACTGAAGCTTTCTTT	CASSLGGNTEAFF
.	once	TRBV4-2	TRBJ2-1	TGTGCCAGCAGCCCCAATCTAGCTGTCCCCTACAATGAGCAGTTCTTC	CASSPNLAVPYNEQFF
.	.	TRBV4-3	TRBJ2-4	TGCGCCAGCAGCCAAGATGTAGCGACAAACATTCAGTACTTC	CASSQDVATNIQYF
TRBD2	few	TRBV7-3	TRBJ2-1	TGTGCCAACATACTAGAGAAGCGGGGGGTAGGCAATGAGCAGTTCTTC	CANILEKRGVGNEQFF
.	once	TRBV2	TRBJ2-1	TGTGCCACCGAACTAGAAGCCCCCCGGGCGTTCTTC	CATELEAPRAFF
TRBD2	few	TRBV5-1	TRBJ2-1	TGCGCCAGCAGCTTGTTAGCGGGGGGGTACAATGAGCAGTTCTTC	CASSLLAGGYNEQFF